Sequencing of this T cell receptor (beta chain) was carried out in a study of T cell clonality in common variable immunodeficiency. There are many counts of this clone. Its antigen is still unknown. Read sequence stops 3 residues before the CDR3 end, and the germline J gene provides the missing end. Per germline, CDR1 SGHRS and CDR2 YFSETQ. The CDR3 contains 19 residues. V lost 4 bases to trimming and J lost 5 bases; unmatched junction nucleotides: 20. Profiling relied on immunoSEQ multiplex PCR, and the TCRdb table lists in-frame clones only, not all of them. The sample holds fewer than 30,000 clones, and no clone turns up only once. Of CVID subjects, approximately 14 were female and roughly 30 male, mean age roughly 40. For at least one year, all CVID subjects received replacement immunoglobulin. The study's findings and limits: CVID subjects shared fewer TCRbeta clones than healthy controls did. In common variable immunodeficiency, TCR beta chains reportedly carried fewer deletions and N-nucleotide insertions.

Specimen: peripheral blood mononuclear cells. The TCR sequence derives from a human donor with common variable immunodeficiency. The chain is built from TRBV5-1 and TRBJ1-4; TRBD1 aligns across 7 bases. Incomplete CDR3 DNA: TGCGCCAGCAGCACGGCCGGGACCTCCCAGGGGGTAGTGAATGAAAAA. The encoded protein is CASSTAGTSQGVVNEK. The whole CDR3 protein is CASSTAGTSQGVVNEKLFF.